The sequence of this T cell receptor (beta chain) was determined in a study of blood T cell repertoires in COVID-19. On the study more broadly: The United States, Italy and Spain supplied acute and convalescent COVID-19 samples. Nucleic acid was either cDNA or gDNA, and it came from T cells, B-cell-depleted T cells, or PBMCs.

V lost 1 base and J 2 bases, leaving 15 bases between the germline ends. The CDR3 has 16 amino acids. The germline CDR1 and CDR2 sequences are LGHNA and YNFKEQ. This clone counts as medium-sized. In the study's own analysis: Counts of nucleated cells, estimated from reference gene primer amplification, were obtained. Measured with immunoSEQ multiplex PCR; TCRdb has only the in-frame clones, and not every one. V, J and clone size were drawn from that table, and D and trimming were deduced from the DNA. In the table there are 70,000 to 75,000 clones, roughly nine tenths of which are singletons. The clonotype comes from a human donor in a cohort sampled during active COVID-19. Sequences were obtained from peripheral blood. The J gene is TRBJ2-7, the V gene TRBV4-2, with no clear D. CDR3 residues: CASSQARSNSAYEQYF. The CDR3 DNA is TGTGCCAGCAGCCAAGCTCGGTCCAATTCCGCCTACGAGCAGTACTTC.